This T cell receptor (beta chain) emerged from a study of T cell changes during pregnancy in multiple sclerosis. V lost 1 base and J 4 bases, leaving 25 bases between the germline ends. Germline V lookup: CDR1 SEHNR, CDR2 FQNEAQ (reference sequence). The CDR3 spans 19 residues. Clones were read by immunoSEQ multiplex PCR, and TCRdb kept only the in-frame ones, dropping some. The table lists around 33,000 clones, about 92% of them singletons. V usage is TRBV7-9 and J usage is TRBJ1-1, with a weak D call TRBD1 (5 bases). The sequence was collected from a female donor in good health, enrolled as a control in a pregnancy study. The input for sequencing was peripheral blood, taken in the third trimester of pregnancy. The CDR3: CASSLVTGTPKWGSTEAFF. The CDR3 bases are TGTGCCAGCAGCTTAGTAACCGGGACTCCCAAATGGGGGAGCACTGAAGCTTTCTTT.